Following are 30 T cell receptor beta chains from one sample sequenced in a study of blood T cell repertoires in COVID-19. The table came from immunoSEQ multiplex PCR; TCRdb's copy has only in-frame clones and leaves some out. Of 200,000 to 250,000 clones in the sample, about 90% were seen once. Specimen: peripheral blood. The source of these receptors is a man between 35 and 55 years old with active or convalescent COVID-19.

Here the CDR3 DNA reads TGCGCCAGCGCCAGTGGGGGGACGGGGAATCAGCCCCAGCATTTT. This sequence encodes CASASGGTGNQPQHF. The chain couples TRBV4-1 to TRBJ1-5; weak D call: TRBD1 (5 bases). This CDR3 region has 15 residues. Trimming removed 8 bases at V and 4 bases at J, with 18 bases between. Germline values: CDR1 MGHRA, CDR2 YSYEKL.

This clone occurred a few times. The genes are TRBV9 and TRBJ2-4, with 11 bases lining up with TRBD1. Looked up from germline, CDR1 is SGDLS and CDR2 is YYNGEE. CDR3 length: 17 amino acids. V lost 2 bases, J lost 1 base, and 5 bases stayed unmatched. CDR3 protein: CASSVGQGAQAKNIQYF. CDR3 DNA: TGTGCCAGCAGCGTTGGACAGGGGGCGCAGGCCAAAAACATTCAGTACTTC. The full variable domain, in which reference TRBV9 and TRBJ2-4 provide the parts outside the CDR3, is DSGVTQTPKHLITATGQRVTLRCSPRSGDLSVYWYQQSLDQGLQFLIQYYNGEERAKGNILERFSAQQFPDLHSELNLSSLELGDSALYFCASSVGQGAQAKNIQYFGAGTRLSVL.

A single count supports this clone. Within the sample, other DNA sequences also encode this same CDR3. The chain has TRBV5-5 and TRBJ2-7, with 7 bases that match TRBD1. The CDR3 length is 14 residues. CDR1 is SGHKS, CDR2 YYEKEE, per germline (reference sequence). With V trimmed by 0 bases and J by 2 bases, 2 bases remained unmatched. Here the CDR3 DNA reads TGTGCCAGCAGCTTGGGGCAGGGGGCCTACGAGCAGTACTTC. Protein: CASSLGQGAYEQYF.

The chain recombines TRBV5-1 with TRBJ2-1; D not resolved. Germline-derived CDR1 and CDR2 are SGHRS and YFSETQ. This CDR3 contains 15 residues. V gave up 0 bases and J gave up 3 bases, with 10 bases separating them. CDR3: CASSLDGSSYNEQFF. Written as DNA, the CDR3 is TGCGCCAGCAGCTTGGACGGGTCTAGCTACAATGAGCAGTTCTTC.

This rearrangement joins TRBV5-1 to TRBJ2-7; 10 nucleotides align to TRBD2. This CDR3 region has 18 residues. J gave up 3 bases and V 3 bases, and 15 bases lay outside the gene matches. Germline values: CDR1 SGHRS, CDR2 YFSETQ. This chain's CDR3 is CASSSRPGLAAFNYEQYF. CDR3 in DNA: TGCGCCAGCAGCTCGCGTCCCGGACTAGCGGCTTTCAACTACGAGCAGTACTTC.

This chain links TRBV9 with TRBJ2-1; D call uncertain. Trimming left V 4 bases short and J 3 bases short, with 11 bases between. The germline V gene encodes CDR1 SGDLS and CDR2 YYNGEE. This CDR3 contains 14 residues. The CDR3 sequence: CASSPSPGYNEQFF. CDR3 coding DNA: TGTGCCAGCAGCCCGTCTCCGGGCTACAATGAGCAGTTCTTC.

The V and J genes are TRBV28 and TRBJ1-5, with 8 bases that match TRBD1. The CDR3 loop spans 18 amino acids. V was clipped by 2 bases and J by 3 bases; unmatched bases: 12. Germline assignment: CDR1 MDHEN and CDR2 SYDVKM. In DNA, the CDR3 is TGTGCCAGCAGTTTACGGTCCACAGGGGGGACGTTCAATCAGCCCCAGCATTTT. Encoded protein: CASSLRSTGGTFNQPQHF.

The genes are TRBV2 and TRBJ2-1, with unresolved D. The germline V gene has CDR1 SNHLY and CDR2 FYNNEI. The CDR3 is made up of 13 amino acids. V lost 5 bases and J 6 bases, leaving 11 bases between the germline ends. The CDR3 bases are TGTGCCAGCAGTCAGGAATCCCCCAATGAGCAGTTCTTC. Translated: CASSQESPNEQFF.

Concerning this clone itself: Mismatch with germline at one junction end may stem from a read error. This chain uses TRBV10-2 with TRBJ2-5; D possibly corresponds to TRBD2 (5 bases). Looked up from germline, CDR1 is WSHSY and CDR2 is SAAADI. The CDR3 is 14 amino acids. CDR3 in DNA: TGCGCCAGCAGTCAGTCATCCAGCCGGGGGACCCAGTACTTC. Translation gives CASSQSSSRGTQYF.

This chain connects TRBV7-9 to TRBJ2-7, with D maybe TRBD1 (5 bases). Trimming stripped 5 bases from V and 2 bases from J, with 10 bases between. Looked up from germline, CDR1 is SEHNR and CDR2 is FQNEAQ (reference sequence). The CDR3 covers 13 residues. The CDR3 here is CASSSTGPYEQYF. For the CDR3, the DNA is TGTGCCAGCAGCAGCACAGGCCCCTACGAGCAGTACTTC.

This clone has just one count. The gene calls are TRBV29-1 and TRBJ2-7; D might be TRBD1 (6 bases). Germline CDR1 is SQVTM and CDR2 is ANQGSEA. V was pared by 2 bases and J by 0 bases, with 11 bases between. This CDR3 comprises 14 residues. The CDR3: CSVEPGQNSYEQYF. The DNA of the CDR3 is TGCAGCGTTGAACCTGGACAGAACTCCTACGAGCAGTACTTC.

Here the CDR3 reads CASSKGLNTEAFF. The CDR3 DNA reads TGTGCCAGCAGTAAGGGGTTGAACACTGAAGCTTTCTTT. The chain couples TRBV6-5 to TRBJ1-1, with D perhaps TRBD1 (5 bases). The CDR3 sequence is 13 residues long. Germline lookup yields CDR1 MNHEY and CDR2 SVGAGI. The V end lost 5 bases, the J end lost 0 bases, and 7 bases lay between the germline ends.

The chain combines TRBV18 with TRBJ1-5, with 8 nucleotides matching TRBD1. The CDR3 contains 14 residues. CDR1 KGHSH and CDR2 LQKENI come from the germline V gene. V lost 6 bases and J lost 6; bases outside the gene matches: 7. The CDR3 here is CASSSGGAGQPQHF. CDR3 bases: TGTGCCAGCTCGTCAGGGGGCGCGGGTCAGCCCCAGCATTTT.

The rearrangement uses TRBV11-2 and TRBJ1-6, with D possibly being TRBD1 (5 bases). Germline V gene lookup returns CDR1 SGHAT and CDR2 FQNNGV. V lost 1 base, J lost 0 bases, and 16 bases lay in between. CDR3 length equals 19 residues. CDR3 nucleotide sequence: TGTGCCAGCAGCTTAGCAGGGTTAAGGAGAAGCTCCTATAATTCACCCCTCCACTTT. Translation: CASSLAGLRRSSYNSPLHF.

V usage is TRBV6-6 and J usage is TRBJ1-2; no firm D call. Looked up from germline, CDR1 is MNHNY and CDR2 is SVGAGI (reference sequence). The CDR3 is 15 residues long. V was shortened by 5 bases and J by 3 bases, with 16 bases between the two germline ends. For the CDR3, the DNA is TGTGCCAGCAGTGACTGGAGCCAGCCTCACTATGGCTACACCTTC. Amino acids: CASSDWSQPHYGYTF.

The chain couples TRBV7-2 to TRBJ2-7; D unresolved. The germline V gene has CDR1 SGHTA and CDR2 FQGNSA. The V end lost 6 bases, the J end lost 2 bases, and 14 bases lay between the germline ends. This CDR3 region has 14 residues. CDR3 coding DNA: TGTGCCAGCAGGTCCGGTGGTCCGGCCTACGAGCAGTACTTC. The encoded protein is CASRSGGPAYEQYF. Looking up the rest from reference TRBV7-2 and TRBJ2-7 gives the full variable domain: GAGVSQSPSNKVTEKGKDVELRCDPISGHTALYWYRQSLGQGLEFLIYFQGNSAPDKSGLPSDRFSAERTGGSVSTLTIQRTQQEDSAVYLCASRSGGPAYEQYFGPGTRLTVT.

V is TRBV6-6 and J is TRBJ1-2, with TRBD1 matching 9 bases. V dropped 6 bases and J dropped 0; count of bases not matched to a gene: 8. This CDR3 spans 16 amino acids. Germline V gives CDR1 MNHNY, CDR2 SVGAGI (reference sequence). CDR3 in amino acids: CASSGTDRGANYGYTF. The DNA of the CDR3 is TGTGCCAGCAGCGGGACTGACAGGGGGGCTAACTATGGCTACACCTTC.

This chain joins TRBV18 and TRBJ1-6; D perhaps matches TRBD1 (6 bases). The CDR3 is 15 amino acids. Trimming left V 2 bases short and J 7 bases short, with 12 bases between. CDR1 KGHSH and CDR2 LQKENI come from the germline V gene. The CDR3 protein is CASSPIQGSNSPLHF. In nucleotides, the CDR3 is TGTGCCAGCTCACCAATACAGGGCAGCAATTCACCCCTCCACTTT.

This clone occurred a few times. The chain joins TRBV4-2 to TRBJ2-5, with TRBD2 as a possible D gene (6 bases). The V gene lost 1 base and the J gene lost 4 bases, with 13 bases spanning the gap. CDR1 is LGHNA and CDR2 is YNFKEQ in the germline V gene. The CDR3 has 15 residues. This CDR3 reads CASSQVAGQGETQYF. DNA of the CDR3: TGTGCCAGCAGCCAAGTGGCGGGGCAGGGAGAGACCCAGTACTTC.

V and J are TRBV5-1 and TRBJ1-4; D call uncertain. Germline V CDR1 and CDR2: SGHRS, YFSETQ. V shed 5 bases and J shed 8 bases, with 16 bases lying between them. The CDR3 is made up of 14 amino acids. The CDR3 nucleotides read TGCGCCAGCAGTCTCCGGGATACCGGAGAAAAACTGTTTTTT. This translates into CASSLRDTGEKLFF. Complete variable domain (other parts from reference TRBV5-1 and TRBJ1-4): KAGVTQTPRYLIKTRGQQVTLSCSPISGHRSVSWYQQTPGQGLQFLFEYFSETQRNKGNFPGRFSGRQFSNSRSEMNVSTLELGDSALYLCASSLRDTGEKLFFGSGTQLSVL.

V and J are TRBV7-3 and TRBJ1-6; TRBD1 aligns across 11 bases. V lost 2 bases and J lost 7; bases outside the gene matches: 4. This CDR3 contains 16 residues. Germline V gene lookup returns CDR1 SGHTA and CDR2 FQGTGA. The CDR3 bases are TGTGCCAGCAGCTTAGGACAGGGGGCGAGGAATTCACCCCTCCACTTT. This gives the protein CASSLGQGARNSPLHF.

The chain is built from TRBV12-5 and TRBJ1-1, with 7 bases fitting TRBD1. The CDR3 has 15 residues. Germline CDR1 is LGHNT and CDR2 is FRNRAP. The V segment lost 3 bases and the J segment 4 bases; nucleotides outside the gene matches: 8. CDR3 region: CASGFRGGAGTEAFF. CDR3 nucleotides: TGTGCTAGTGGTTTCCGAGGGGGCGCGGGCACTGAAGCTTTCTTT.

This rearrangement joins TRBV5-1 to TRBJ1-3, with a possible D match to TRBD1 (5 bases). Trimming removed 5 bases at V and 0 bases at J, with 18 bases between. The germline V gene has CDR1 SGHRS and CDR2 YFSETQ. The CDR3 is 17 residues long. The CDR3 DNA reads TGCGCCAGCAGTATGGGGCCCCCAGCGAGCTCTGGAAACACCATATATTTT. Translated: CASSMGPPASSGNTIYF.

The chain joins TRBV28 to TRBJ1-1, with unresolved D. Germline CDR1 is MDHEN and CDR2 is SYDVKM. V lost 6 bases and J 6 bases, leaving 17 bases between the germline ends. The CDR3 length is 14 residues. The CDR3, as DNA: TGTGCCAGCAGAGGTTATCGAGGAATTTCTGAAGCTTTCTTT. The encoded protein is CASRGYRGISEAFF. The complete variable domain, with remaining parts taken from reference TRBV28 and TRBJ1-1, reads DVKVTQSSRYLVKRTGEKVFLECVQDMDHENMFWYRQDPGLGLRLIYFSYDVKMKEKGDIPEGYSVSREKKERFSLILESASTNQTSMYLCASRGYRGISEAFFGQGTRLTVV.

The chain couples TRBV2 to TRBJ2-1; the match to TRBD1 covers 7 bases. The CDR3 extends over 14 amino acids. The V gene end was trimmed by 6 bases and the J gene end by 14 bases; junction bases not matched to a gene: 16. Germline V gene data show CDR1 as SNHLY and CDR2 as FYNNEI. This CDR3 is CASRLDRFPWKEFF. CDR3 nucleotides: TGTGCCAGCAGACTGGACAGGTTTCCCTGGAAGGAGTTCTTC.

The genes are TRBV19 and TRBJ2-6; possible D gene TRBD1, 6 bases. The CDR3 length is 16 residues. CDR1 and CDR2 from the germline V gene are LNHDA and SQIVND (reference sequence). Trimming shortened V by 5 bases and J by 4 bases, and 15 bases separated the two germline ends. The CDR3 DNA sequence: TGTGCCAGTAGTCTGACAGGCGCCCAAGGGGCCAACGTCCTGACTTTC. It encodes CASSLTGAQGANVLTF.

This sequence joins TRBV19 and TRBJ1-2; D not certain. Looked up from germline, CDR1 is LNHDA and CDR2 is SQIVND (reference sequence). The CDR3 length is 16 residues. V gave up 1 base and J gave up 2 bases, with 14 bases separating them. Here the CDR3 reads CASSIVSGILNYGYTF. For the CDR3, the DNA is TGTGCCAGTAGTATAGTTAGCGGGATCCTCAACTATGGCTACACCTTC.

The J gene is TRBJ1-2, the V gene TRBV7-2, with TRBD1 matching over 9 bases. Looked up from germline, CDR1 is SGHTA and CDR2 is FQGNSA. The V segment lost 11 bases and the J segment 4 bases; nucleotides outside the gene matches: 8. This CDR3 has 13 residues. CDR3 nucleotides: TGTGCCTACAATGGACAGGGGATCTATGGCTACACCTTC. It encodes CAYNGQGIYGYTF.

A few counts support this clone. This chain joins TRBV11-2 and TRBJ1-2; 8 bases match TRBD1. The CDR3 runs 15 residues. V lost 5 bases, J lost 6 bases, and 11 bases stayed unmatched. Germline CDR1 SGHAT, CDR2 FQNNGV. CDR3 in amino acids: CASSHNLDRADGYTF. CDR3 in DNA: TGTGCCAGCAGCCACAACTTGGACAGGGCCGATGGCTACACCTTC.

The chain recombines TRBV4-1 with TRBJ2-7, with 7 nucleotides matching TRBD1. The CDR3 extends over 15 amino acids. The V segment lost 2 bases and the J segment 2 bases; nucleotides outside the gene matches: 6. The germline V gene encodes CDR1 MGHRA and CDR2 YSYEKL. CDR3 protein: CASSQLLTGTYEQYF. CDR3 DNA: TGCGCCAGCAGCCAACTTTTGACAGGGACCTACGAGCAGTACTTC.